These T cell receptor beta chains were read from a single sample in a study of cytomegalovirus exposure and HLA in healthy donors. Produced via immunoSEQ multiplex PCR; TCRdb's table is partial and in-frame only. The sample carries some 84,000 clones, around four fifths recorded once. The specimen sequenced was PBMCs. The source is a boy between 10 and 17 years old in good health and CMV-seronegative. Each CDR3 is given without its conserved first and last residue. The order of the fields is V gene, CDR3 protein.

TRBV4-3 | ASSPGLAVSGELF
TRBV30 | AWSRTGSGTYEQY
TRBV13 | ASSPPGSGGTEAF
TRBV4-3 | ASSQDSRPGITDTQY
TRBV6-5 | ASSYSTRAPYNEQF
TRBV30 | AWTGGLVGYGYT
TRBV28 | ASSSGGSGANVLT
TRBV7-2 | ASSFAQGGEGNTIY
TRBV6-1 | ASLEYPYEQY
TRBV7-9 | ASSHRSASGDTQY
TRBV7-9 | ASSVLSPSGRDEQY
TRBV6-5 | ASSRQGARTEAF
TRBV28 | ASSRRTGGDQPQH
TRBV13 | ASTMGTGGPYEQY
TRBV7-6 | ASSLGLAGYNEQF
TRBV7-9 | ASSLSAGGLGNQPQH
TRBV7-9 | ASSRDRDSYGYT
TRBV12-5 | ASGLVLGTSDDGELF
TRBV9 | ASSARTSYNEQF
TRBV19 | ASSPTGGYYEQY
TRBV7-2 | ASSSEGTTYNEQF
TRBV9 | ASSVPTGGYT
TRBV6-5 | ASSKGQGIYNEQF
TRBV6-5 | ASSYSNPGFIYEQY
TRBV30 | AWKTDYGYT
TRBV7-6 | ASSPGTGDYSDNEQF
TRBV6-5 | ASNGGGAAAVYT
TRBV7-9 | ASSLLGGGTEAF
TRBV28 | ASSSQQGGIYGYT
TRBV11-3 | ASSLGGITEAF
TRBV7-9 | ASSLDPGLAYEQY
TRBV7-2 | ASSSSSRLEGINSPLH